The T cell receptor (beta chain) under discussion was sequenced for a study of blood T cell repertoires in COVID-19. Study overall: COVID-19 samples collected from the United States, Italy and Spain covered acute and convalescent phases.

Germline CDR1 and CDR2: SGHTS and YDEGEE. V was pared by 7 bases and J by 0 bases, with 5 bases between. The CDR3 has 13 amino acids. Clones were sequenced by immunoSEQ multiplex PCR, and TCRdb holds only the in-frame ones, with some missing. Altogether tens of thousands of clones are present, more than 75% being singletons, with the ten largest covering approximately 16%. Input material: peripheral blood. This sequence was found in a man aged 60-69 years with active or convalescent COVID-19. The chain has TRBV5-8 and TRBJ1-6; the D is unclear. The CDR3 DNA reads as TGTGCCAGCGGCAGCTCCTATAATTCACCCCTCCACTTT. This gives the protein CASGSSYNSPLHF.